This T cell receptor beta chain was documented in a study of regulatory T cells in long-lasting Graves disease. A note on this clonotype: A read error may account for a junction end that differs from germline.

This CDR3 contains 19 residues. Library construction for TCR beta used iRepertoire HTBI primers and Arm-PCR of CDR3 regions. TCRdb independently ran MiXCR on the multiplex PCR reads; one entry per CDR3 protein. Of about 310,000 distinct CDR3 sequences in the sample, around a fifth were seen once. Specified time point: persistent/refractory GD, antithyroid drugs over 5 years with positive TRAb. Following extraction of RNA from PBMCs, that RNA was used to make the TCR library. The input for sequencing was peripheral blood mononuclear cells (PBMCs), taken when the disease was refractory, from a patient treated with antithyroid drugs. This receptor was taken from a female donor with Graves disease. The chain uses TRBV12-3 or TRBV12-4 and TRBJ1-5, with 8 bases identical to TRBD1. CDR3 coding DNA: TGTGCCAGCAGCCGAATACAGGGGGATACACCTCTTAGCGATCAGCCCCAGCATTTT. Protein product: CASSRIQGDTPLSDQPQHF.